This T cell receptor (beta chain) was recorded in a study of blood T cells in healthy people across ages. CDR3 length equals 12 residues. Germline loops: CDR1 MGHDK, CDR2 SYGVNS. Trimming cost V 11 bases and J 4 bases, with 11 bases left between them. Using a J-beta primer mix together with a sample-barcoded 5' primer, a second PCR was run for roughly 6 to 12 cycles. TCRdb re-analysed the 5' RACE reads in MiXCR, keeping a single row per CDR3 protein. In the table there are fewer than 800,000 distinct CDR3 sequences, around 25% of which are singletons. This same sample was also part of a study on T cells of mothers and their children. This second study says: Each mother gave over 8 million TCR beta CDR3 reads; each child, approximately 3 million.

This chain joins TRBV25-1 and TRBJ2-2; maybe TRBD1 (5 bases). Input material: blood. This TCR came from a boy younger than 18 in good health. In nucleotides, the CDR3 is TGTGCCCTCAGGGTATCCACCGGGGAGCTGTTTTTT. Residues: CALRVSTGELFF.